These T cell receptor beta chains were read from a single sample in a study of blood T cell repertoires in COVID-19. Sequenced by immunoSEQ multiplex PCR; TCRdb stores in-frame clones only, minus some. The sample records 100,000 to 150,000 clones, about 86% being singletons. Sequenced: peripheral blood. All receptors derive from a woman aged 60-70 years with active or convalescent COVID-19. CDR3s include the opening cysteine and the closing phenylalanine or tryptophan. The D gene is left open where the match is weak. A clone size is listed for some rows: how often the clone was seen (once, few, many), or a class if it is expanded.

d_gene	v_gene	j_gene	abundance	len	CDR3nt	CDR3aa
TRBD2	TRBV7-2	TRBJ2-7	-	16	TGTGCCAGCAGCTTAGTCCTAAGCGGGACCTCCTACGAGCAGTACTTC	CASSLVLSGTSYEQYF
TRBD2	TRBV4-1	TRBJ2-1	few	16	TGCGCCAGCAGCCAGGGACTAGCGGGCCGGTACAATGAGCAGTTCTTC	CASSQGLAGRYNEQFF
TRBD2	TRBV6-5	TRBJ2-3	-	16	TGTGCCAGCAGTTACATGTCTAGCGGGCACACAGATACGCAGTATTTT	CASSYMSSGHTDTQYF
-	TRBV28	TRBJ2-3	-	15	TGTGCCAGCAGTTTTGCCCAGGGTAGCACAGATACGCAGTATTTT	CASSFAQGSTDTQYF
-	TRBV10-3	TRBJ1-2	-	13	TGTGCCATCAGTTACAGGGACAACTATGGCTACACCTTC	CAISYRDNYGYTF
-	TRBV7-2	TRBJ1-2	once	17	TGTGCCAGCAGCTTAGCGGTGACTCTTCCGTACAACTATGGCTACACCTTC	CASSLAVTLPYNYGYTF
TRBD2	TRBV27	TRBJ2-7	-	16	TGTGCCAGCAGTTTATCCGTAGCGGGTGTCCTTGGAGAGCAGTACTTC	CASSLSVAGVLGEQYF
-	TRBV9	TRBJ1-2	-	15	TGTGCCAGCAGCGTAGCGGAGCTCGGGGGGTATGGCTACACCTTC	CASSVAELGGYGYTF
-	TRBV6-1	TRBJ1-4	-	15	TGTGCCAGCAGTGAAGCCGGCAGGGATACCGAAAAACTGTTTTTT	CASSEAGRDTEKLFF
-	TRBV3-1/TRBV3-2	TRBJ1-2	-	11	TGTGCCAGCAGCCATGACAATGGCTACACCTTC	CASSHDNGYTF
TRBD1	TRBV19	TRBJ2-7	once	13	TGTGCCAGTAGTATCAGGGGGCGATACGAGCAGTACTTC	CASSIRGRYEQYF
TRBD1	TRBV10-3	TRBJ2-1	-	15	TGTGCCATCAGTGATACGGGACAGGGCAACAATGAGCAGTTCTTC	CAISDTGQGNNEQFF
TRBD1	TRBV6-1	TRBJ1-1	-	14	TGTGCCAGCAGTGAAAACAGGGGGTCAACTGAAGCTTTCTTT	CASSENRGSTEAFF
TRBD2	TRBV7-3	TRBJ2-5	-	17	TGTGCCAGCAGCCTACAGCCGGGACTAGCGGGACAAGAGACCCAGTACTTC	CASSLQPGLAGQETQYF
TRBD2	TRBV7-9	TRBJ2-1	-	16	TGTGCCAGCAGCTTACTAGCGGGAGGGCCAGCGGCTGAGCAGTTCTTC	CASSLLAGGPAAEQFF
TRBD2	TRBV3-1/TRBV3-2	TRBJ2-7	-	16	TGTGCCAGCAGCCAAATCTGGGGCGGGAGTGGCTACGAGCAGTACTTC	CASSQIWGGSGYEQYF
TRBD2	TRBV19	TRBJ2-1	-	14	TGTGCCAGTAGTAGGACTAGCGGGAGCCATGAGCAGTTCTTC	CASSRTSGSHEQFF
-	TRBV3-1/TRBV3-2	TRBJ1-1	-	14	TGTGCCAGCAGCCAAGATGAGAGAAGGGAGTGGGCTTTCTTT	CASSQDERREWAFF
TRBD1	TRBV2	TRBJ2-1	-	12	TGTGCCAGCAGTTCGACAGGGGTGCACCAGTTCTTC	CASSSTGVHQFF
TRBD1	TRBV28	TRBJ1-5	-	15	TGTGCCAGCAGTCAACAGGGGGGTGGGAGTCAGCCCCAGCATTTT	CASSQQGGGSQPQHF
TRBD1	TRBV5-8	TRBJ2-2	-	15	TGTGCCAGCAGCAATCGACAGGGTCGGACCGGGGAGCTGTTTTTT	CASSNRQGRTGELFF
-	TRBV20-1	TRBJ2-7	-	11	TGCAGTGCTAGAGATAGCTACGAGCAGTACTTC	CSARDSYEQYF
TRBD2	TRBV3-1/TRBV3-2	TRBJ2-7	-	20	TGTGCCAGCAGCCAAGGGGCAGGGGGACTAGCGGCAAGCTCCTCCTACGAGCAGTACTTC	CASSQGAGGLAASSSYEQYF
-	TRBV30	TRBJ1-1	-	14	TGTGCCTGGAGTGTGACGGGTCTGAACACTGAAGCTTTCTTT	CAWSVTGLNTEAFF
TRBD2	TRBV2	TRBJ2-1	-	18	TGTGCCAGCAGTAGACTAGCGGGGCGCTACAGCTCCTACAATGAGCAGTTCTTC	CASSRLAGRYSSYNEQFF
-	TRBV3-1/TRBV3-2	TRBJ2-1	-	14	TGTGCCAGCAGCCAAGGGGAGGCCCTCAATGAGCAGTTCTTC	CASSQGEALNEQFF
TRBD2	TRBV6-6	TRBJ2-3	-	13	TGTGCCAGCAGTCCAAGACTAGCGGATACGCAGTATTTT	CASSPRLADTQYF
TRBD1	TRBV9	TRBJ2-5	-	15	TGTGCCAGCAGTCAAGGACAGGGGGCGCGGGAGACCCAGTACTTC	CASSQGQGARETQYF
TRBD2	TRBV6-1	TRBJ2-1	-	12	TGTGCCAGCAGTGAAGTAGGGACTAGTAACTTCTTC	CASSEVGTSNFF
TRBD1	TRBV27	TRBJ1-3	-	15	TGTGCCACCAGGGACAGGGGGTTCGGTGGAAACACCATATATTTT	CATRDRGFGGNTIYF
-	TRBV5-1	TRBJ2-5	-	16	TGCGCCAGCAGCTTGGGATACCGGGGAGGTCAAGAGACCCAGTACTTC	CASSLGYRGGQETQYF
-	TRBV23-1	TRBJ1-4	few	16	TGCGCCAGCAGTCAATCGGCGGACAGTTCTAATGAAAAACTGTTTTTT	CASSQSADSSNEKLFF
TRBD2	TRBV28	TRBJ2-7	-	14	TGTGCCAGCACGCCGGGAGGGAAAACCTACGAGCAGTACTTC	CASTPGGKTYEQYF